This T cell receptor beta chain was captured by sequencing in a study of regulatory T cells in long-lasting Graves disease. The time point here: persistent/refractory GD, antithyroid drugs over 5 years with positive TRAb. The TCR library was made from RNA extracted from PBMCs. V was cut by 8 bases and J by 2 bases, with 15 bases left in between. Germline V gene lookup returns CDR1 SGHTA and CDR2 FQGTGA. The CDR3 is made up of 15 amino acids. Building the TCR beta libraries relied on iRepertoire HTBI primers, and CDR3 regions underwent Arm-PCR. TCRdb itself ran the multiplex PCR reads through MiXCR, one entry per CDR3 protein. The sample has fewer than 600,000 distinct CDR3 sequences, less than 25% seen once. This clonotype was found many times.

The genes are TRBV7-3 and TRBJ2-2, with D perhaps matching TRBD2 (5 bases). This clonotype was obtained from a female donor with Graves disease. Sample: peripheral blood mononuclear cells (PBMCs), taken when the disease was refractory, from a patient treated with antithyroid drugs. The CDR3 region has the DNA TGTGCCAGCCGTCCTGGCGCTAGCAACACCGGGGAGCTGTTTTTT. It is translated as CASRPGASNTGELFF.